Below are 6 T cell receptor beta chains sequenced from a single sample in a study of blood T cell repertoires in COVID-19. Profiling relied on immunoSEQ multiplex PCR, and the TCRdb table lists in-frame clones only, not all of them. The sample carries 120,000 or so clones, 70% to 75% recorded once. Sequenced sample: peripheral blood. These TCRs come from a man between 60 and 75 years old with acute or convalescent COVID-19.

This clone has more than one count but fewer than ten. The genes are TRBV7-9 and TRBJ1-5; D remains ambiguous. From germline, CDR1 is SEHNR and CDR2 FQNEAQ (reference sequence). The CDR3 is 15 amino acids. Trimming took off 3 bases at V and 0 bases at J, with 9 bases between the two ends. The CDR3 spells CASSLRGGSNQPQHF. CDR3 nucleotides: TGTGCCAGCAGCTTGAGAGGTGGTAGCAATCAGCCCCAGCATTTT.

The chain uses TRBV5-1 and TRBJ1-1, with D perhaps matching TRBD1 (6 bases). The CDR3 consists of 15 residues. The V end lost 0 bases, the J end lost 4 bases, and 13 bases lay between the germline ends. Germline CDR1 and CDR2: SGHRS and YFSETQ. Here the CDR3 reads CASSLATGMVTEAFF. The CDR3 nucleotides are TGCGCCAGCAGCTTGGCCACAGGGATGGTCACTGAAGCTTTCTTT.

The chain employs TRBV7-9 and TRBJ2-7; D possibly corresponds to TRBD1 (6 bases). Per germline, CDR1 SEHNR and CDR2 FQNEAQ (reference sequence). V lost 11 bases and J 2 bases, leaving 16 bases between the germline ends. The CDR3 contains 13 residues. The CDR3 DNA reads as TGTGCCCCATTGGAGGACAGAACCTACGAGCAGTACTTC. Its translation: CAPLEDRTYEQYF. The full variable domain, its missing parts supplied by reference TRBV7-9 and TRBJ2-7, is DTGVSQNPRHKITKRGQNVTFRCDPISEHNRLYWYRQTLGQGPEFLTYFQNEAQLEKSRLLSDRFSAERPKGSFSTLEIQRTEQGDSAMYLCAPLEDRTYEQYFGPGTRLTVT.

This chain joins TRBV29-1 and TRBJ2-5; D is possibly TRBD2 (6 bases). The V gene's germline CDR1 is SQVTM and CDR2 ANQGSEA. The CDR3 runs 12 residues. V lost 4 bases, J lost 1 base, and 7 bases lay in between. CDR3 residues: CSVGRGQETQYF. In nucleotides, the CDR3 is TGCAGCGTTGGGCGGGGCCAAGAGACCCAGTACTTC.

The chain employs TRBV29-1 and TRBJ2-1; 10 bases align to TRBD2. The CDR3 consists of 14 residues. Germline CDR1 reads SQVTM; CDR2 reads ANQGSEA. V lost 6 bases and J lost 9; bases outside the gene matches: 11. The CDR3 reads CSVVSTSGRGEQFF. The CDR3 nucleotides are TGCAGCGTGGTGTCAACGAGCGGGAGGGGTGAGCAGTTCTTC.

In this sample, this clone turned up once. The chain recombines TRBV7-9 with TRBJ2-7; D perhaps matches TRBD2 (5 bases). Per germline, CDR1 SEHNR and CDR2 FQNEAQ (reference sequence). V was cut by 5 bases and J by 6 bases, with 14 bases left in between. The CDR3 length is 13 residues. CDR3 protein: CASSPPGGIEQYF. CDR3 DNA: TGTGCCAGCAGCCCCCCTGGAGGTATCGAGCAGTACTTC.